Below, 5 T cell receptor beta chains from the same sample are listed, as sequenced in a study of blood T cell repertoires in COVID-19. TCRdb's copy holds only in-frame clones and misses some; the assay was immunoSEQ multiplex PCR. This sample has 150,000 or so clones, with about 85% found just once. The sequencing sample was made of peripheral blood. These receptors originate from a man between 60 and 70 years old with acute or convalescent COVID-19.

This clone was observed once. The gene calls are TRBV4-1 and TRBJ1-6; TRBD1 matches at 9 bases. The CDR3 is 17 amino acids. V was pared by 0 bases and J by 11 bases, with 11 bases of the junction left unmatched. CDR1 is MGHRA and CDR2 is YSYEKL in the germline V gene. The CDR3 DNA follows: TGCGCCAGCAGCCAAGAGAAGGACAGGGGAAGGAATGCACCCCTCCACTTT. This translates into CASSQEKDRGRNAPLHF.

In this sample, this clone turned up a few times. The same CDR3 also results from other DNA sequences found in this sample. V is TRBV5-1 and J is TRBJ2-1; 9 bases agree with TRBD2. Germline values: CDR1 SGHRS, CDR2 YFSETQ. This CDR3 has 19 residues. V shed 0 bases, J shed 7 bases, and the junction held 17 bases outside the gene matches. The CDR3 sequence is CASSLALPGGRGGSNEQFF. The CDR3 DNA sequence: TGCGCCAGCAGCTTGGCTTTACCCGGTGGGCGGGGGGGATCAAATGAGCAGTTCTTC.

This chain connects TRBV5-6 to TRBJ1-5; maybe TRBD1 (5 bases). Trimming removed 1 base from V and 0 bases from J, with 11 bases in between. The length of the CDR3 is 16 residues. Germline V gives CDR1 SGHDT, CDR2 YYEEEE. The CDR3 is CASSLRGGGSNQPQHF. The DNA for the CDR3 is TGTGCCAGCAGCTTGAGGGGAGGAGGTAGCAATCAGCCCCAGCATTTT. The full variable domain, its missing parts supplied by reference TRBV5-6 and TRBJ1-5, is DAGVTQSPTHLIKTRGQQVTLRCSPKSGHDTVSWYQQALGQGPQFIFQYYEEEERQRGNFPDRFSGHQFPNYSSELNVNALLLGDSALYLCASSLRGGGSNQPQHFGDGTRLSIL.

The V and J genes are TRBV7-2 and TRBJ1-2; D is uncertain. V lost 0 bases to trimming and J lost 7 bases, with 15 bases between them. The CDR3 is made up of 15 amino acids. The germline gives CDR1 SGHTA, CDR2 FQGNSA. The CDR3 sequence is CASSLARQNPSGYTF. CDR3 bases: TGTGCCAGCAGCTTAGCGAGGCAGAATCCTAGTGGCTACACCTTC.

The J gene is TRBJ1-5, the V gene TRBV24-1, with unresolved D. The length of the CDR3 is 13 residues. Trimming took 4 bases from V and 2 from J, leaving 5 bases between them. CDR1 KGHDR and CDR2 SFDVKD come from the germline V gene. CDR3 protein: CATSDRGNQPQHF. The DNA for the CDR3 is TGTGCCACCAGTGACCGGGGCAATCAGCCCCAGCATTTT.